This paragraph reports one T cell receptor (beta chain). What it binds is not known. This sample is part of a study of T cell responses to AZD1222 COVID-19 vaccine. CDR1 and CDR2 from the germline V gene are MNHEY and SMNVEV (reference sequence). This CDR3 spans 12 amino acids. V was pared by 8 bases and J by 3 bases, with 10 bases between. The repertoire was sequenced with immunoSEQ multiplex PCR; TCRdb's copy has only in-frame clones and lacks some. The sample shows around 100,000 clones, about 88% of them seen only once. Study outcomes and limitations: Donors were mostly white British, more females; clonal diversity possibly underestimated. Researchers report vaccine-associated CD4 TCRs spanning spike, with dominance at 160-218 and 743-854. Elevations in Spike-specific TCR breadth and depth followed administration of two AZD1222 doses. Unmutated regions of variants are reportedly targeted by nearly half of spike-specific TCRs.

This TCR was sampled from an adult in good health. The V and J genes are TRBV27 and TRBJ1-2, with a weak D call TRBD1 (6 bases). The sequencing used peripheral blood, collected on day 0 of AZD1222 vaccination. CDR3 protein: CASGGQYYGYTF. The CDR3 DNA is TGTGCCAGCGGCGGACAGTACTATGGCTACACCTTC.